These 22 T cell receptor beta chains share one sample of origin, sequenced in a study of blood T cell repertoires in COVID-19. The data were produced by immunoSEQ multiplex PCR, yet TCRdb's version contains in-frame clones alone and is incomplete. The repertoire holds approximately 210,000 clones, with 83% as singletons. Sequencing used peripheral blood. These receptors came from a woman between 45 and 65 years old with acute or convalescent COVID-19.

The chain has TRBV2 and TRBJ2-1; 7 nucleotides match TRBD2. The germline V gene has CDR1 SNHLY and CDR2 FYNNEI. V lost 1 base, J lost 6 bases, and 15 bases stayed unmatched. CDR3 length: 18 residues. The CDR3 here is CASSEEQRGVGIGNEQFF. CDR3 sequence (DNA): TGTGCCAGCAGTGAAGAACAACGGGGGGTAGGAATCGGCAATGAGCAGTTCTTC.

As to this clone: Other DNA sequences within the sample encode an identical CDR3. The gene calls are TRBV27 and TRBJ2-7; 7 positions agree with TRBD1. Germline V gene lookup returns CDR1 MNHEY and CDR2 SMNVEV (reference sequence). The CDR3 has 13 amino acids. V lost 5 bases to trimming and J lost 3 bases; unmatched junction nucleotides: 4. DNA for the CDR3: TGTGCCAGCAGTCTGGGACAGAACTACGAGCAGTACTTC. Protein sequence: CASSLGQNYEQYF.

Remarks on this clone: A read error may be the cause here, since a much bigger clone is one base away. The CDR3: CASSDTGGSNQSQHF. CDR3 in DNA: TGTGCCAGCAGTGACACAGGGGGTAGCAATCAGTCCCAGCATTTT. The chain joins TRBV27 to TRBJ1-5; 8 bases are shared with TRBD1. CDR1 and CDR2 from the germline V gene are MNHEY and SMNVEV (reference sequence). This CDR3 is built from 15 residues.

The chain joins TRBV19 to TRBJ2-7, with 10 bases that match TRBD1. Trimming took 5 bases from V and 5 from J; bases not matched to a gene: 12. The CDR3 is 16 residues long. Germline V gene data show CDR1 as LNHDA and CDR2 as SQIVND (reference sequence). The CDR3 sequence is CASSATLSGTGDEQYF. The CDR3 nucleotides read TGTGCCAGTAGTGCCACGCTCAGTGGGACAGGGGACGAGCAGTACTTC. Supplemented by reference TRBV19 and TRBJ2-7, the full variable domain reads DGGITQSPKYLFRKEGQNVTLSCEQNLNHDAMYWYRQDPGQGLRLIYYSQIVNDFQKGDIAEGYSVSREKKESFPLTVTSAQKNPTAFYLCASSATLSGTGDEQYFGPGTRLTVT.

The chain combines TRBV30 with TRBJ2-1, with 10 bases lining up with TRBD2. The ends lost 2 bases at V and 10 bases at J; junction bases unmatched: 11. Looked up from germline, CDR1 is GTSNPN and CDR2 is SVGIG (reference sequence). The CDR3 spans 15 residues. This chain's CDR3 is CAWSREREGSDEQFF. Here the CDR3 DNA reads TGTGCCTGGAGTAGGGAGCGGGAGGGTTCAGACGAGCAGTTCTTC.

Here the CDR3 DNA reads TGTGCCAGCAGCGTCCAGGGGGTGCTAAATGAAAAACTGTTTTTT. Translation gives CASSVQGVLNEKLFF. The chain joins TRBV2 to TRBJ1-4; 7 positions match TRBD1. Germline values: CDR1 SNHLY, CDR2 FYNNEI. J was trimmed by 5 bases and V by 6 bases; bases with no gene match: 9. This CDR3 has 15 amino acids.

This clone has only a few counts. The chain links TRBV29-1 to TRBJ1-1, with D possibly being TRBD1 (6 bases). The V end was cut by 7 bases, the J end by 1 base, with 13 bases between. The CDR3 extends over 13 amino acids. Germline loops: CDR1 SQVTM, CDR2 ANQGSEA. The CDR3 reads CSGSQGWNTEAFF. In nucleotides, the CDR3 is TGCAGCGGATCACAGGGCTGGAACACTGAAGCTTTCTTT.

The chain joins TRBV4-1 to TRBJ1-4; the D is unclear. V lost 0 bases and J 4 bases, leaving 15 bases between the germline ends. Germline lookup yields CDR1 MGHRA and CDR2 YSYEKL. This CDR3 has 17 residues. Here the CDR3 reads CASSQENPLLFNEKLFF. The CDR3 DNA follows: TGCGCCAGCAGCCAAGAAAACCCGCTACTATTTAATGAAAAACTGTTTTTT.

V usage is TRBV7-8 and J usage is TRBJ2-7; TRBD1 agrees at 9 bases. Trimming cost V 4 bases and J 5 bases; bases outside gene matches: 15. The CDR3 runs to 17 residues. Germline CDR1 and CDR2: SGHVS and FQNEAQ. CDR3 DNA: TGTGCCAGCAGCTGGGGGGCGACGGGACAGGGCGGCGACGAGCAGTACTTC. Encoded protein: CASSWGATGQGGDEQYF.

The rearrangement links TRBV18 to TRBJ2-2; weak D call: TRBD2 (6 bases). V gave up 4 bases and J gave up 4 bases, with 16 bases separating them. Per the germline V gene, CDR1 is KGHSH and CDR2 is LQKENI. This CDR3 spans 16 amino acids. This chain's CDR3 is CASSQRLGVGTGELFF. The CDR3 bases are TGTGCCAGCTCACAACGACTAGGAGTAGGCACCGGGGAGCTGTTTTTT.

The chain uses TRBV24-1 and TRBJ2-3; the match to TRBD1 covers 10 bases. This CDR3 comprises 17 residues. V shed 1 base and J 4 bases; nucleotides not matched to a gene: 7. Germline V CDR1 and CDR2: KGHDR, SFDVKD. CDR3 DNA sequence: TGTGCCACCAGTGATTTCGGACAGGGGGATGGGGCAGATACGCAGTATTTT. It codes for CATSDFGQGDGADTQYF.

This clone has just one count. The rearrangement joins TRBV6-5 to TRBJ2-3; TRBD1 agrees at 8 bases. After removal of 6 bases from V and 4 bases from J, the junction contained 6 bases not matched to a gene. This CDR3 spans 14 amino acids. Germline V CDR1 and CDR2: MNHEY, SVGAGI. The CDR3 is CASSRDRLSDTQYF. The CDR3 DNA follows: TGTGCCAGCAGCCGGGACAGGTTATCAGATACGCAGTATTTT.

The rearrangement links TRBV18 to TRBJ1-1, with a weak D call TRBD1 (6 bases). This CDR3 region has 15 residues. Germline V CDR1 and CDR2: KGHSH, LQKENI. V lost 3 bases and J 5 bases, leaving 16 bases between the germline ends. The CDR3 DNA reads TGTGCCAGCTCACCTCGACAGGCGGTAGGGACTGAAGCTTTCTTT. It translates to CASSPRQAVGTEAFF.

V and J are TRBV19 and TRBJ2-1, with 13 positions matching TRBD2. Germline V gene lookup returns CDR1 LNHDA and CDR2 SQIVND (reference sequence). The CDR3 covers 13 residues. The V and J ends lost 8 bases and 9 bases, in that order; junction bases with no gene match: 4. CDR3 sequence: CASGLAGAPEQFF. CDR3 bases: TGTGCCAGTGGACTAGCGGGAGCGCCTGAGCAGTTCTTC.

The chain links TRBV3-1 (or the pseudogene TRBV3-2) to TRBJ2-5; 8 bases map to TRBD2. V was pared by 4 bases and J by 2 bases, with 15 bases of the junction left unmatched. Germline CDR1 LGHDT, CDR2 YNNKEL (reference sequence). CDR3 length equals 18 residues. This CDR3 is CASSRAWERGSGQETQYF. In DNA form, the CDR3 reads TGTGCCAGCAGCCGGGCTTGGGAGCGGGGGAGCGGACAAGAGACCCAGTACTTC.

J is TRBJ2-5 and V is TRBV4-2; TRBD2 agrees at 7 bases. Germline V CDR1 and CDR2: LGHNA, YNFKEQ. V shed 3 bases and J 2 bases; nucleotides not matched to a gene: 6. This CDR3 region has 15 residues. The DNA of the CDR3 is TGTGCCAGCAGCCAGGGGGGAGCGGGGCAAGAGACCCAGTACTTC. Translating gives CASSQGGAGQETQYF.

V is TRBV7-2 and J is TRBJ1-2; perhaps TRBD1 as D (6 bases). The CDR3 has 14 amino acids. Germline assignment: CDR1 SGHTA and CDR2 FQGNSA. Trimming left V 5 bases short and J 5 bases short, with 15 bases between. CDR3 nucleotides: TGTGCCAGCAGCCCCCAGGGGATCAAGTATGGCTACACCTTC. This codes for CASSPQGIKYGYTF.

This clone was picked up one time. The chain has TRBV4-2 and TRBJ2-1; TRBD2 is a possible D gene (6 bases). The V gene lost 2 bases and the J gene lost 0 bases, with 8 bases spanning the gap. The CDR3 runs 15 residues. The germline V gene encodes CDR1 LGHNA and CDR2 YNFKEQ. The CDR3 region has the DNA TGTGCCAGCAGCCAATACGGGAGCTCCTACAATGAGCAGTTCTTC. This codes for CASSQYGSSYNEQFF.

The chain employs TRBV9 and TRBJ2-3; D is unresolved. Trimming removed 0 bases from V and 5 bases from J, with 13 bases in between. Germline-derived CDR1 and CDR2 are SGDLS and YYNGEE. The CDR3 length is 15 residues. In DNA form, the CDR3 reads TGTGCCAGCAGCGTAGGGCCCGATTCCAAAGATACGCAGTATTTT. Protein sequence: CASSVGPDSKDTQYF. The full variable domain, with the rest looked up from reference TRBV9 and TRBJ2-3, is DSGVTQTPKHLITATGQRVTLRCSPRSGDLSVYWYQQSLDQGLQFLIQYYNGEERAKGNILERFSAQQFPDLHSELNLSSLELGDSALYFCASSVGPDSKDTQYFGPGTRLTVL.

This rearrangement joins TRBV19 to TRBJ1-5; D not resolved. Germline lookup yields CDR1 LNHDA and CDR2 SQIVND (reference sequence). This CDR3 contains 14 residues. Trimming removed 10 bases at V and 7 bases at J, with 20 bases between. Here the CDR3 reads CATSSGPTLQPQHF. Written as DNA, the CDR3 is TGTGCCACCTCTAGCGGTCCAACCCTCCAGCCCCAGCATTTT.

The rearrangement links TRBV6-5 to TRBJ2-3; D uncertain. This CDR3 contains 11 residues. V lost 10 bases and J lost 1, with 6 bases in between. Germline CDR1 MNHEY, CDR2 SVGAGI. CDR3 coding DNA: TGTGCCACCCTTCGCACAGATACGCAGTATTTT. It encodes CATLRTDTQYF.

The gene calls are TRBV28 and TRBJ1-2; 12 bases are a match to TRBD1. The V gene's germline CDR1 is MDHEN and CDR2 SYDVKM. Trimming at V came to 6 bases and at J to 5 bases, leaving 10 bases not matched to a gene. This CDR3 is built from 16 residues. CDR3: CASRLEGTGGRYGYTF. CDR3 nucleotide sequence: TGTGCCAGCAGGTTGGAGGGGACAGGGGGCCGTTATGGCTACACCTTC.